This entry concerns a single T cell receptor beta chain. These data belong to a study of control samples from healthy donors and cancer patients. Measured with immunoSEQ multiplex PCR; TCRdb has only the in-frame clones, and not every one. The table shows roughly 90,000 clones, with about 89% occurring only once. This CDR3 is built from 12 residues. The V end lost 2 bases, the J end lost 4 bases, and 5 bases lay between the germline ends. The sequencing input was PBMCs. The rearrangement joins TRBV12-3 or TRBV12-4 to TRBJ1-2; a possible D gene is TRBD1 (5 bases). The TCR was taken from a woman aged 50 to 60 with colorectal cancer. CDR3 in amino acids: CASSLQGYGYTF. As DNA, the CDR3 is TGTGCCAGCAGTTTACAGGGCTATGGCTACACCTTC.